A selection of T cell receptor beta chains follows, all from one sample in a study of monozygotic twins with inflammatory bowel disease. Reanalyzing the 5' RACE reads, TCRdb keeps one entry per CDR3 protein, without DNA. Recorded here are a few hundred thousand distinct CDR3 sequences; the top ten clones represent less than 6.5%. The material sequenced was blood. These receptors all stem from a human donor with ulcerative colitis or Crohn's disease, or a healthy co-twin of an affected twin (not recorded which). The CDR3 runs from the conserved cysteine through the conserved F or W.

v_call	j_call	cdr3_aa
TRBV7-9	TRBJ2-7	CASSQGVREQYF
TRBV27	TRBJ2-7	CASSFLAGSREQYF
TRBV19	TRBJ1-5	CASTHRDNQPQHF
TRBV27	TRBJ2-7	CASSMTSGSVYEQYF
TRBV14	TRBJ2-7	CASSDLGEGYEQYF
TRBV7-2	TRBJ1-5	CASSLGLRGRGQPQHF
TRBV19	TRBJ1-4	CASSTSGQGVREKLFF
TRBV12-3/TRBV12-4	TRBJ1-2	CASSGGLNYGYTF
TRBV20-1	TRBJ2-7	CSAREGLAGGAYEQYF
TRBV5-1	TRBJ2-7	CASSPGAGGIGEQYF
TRBV10-3	TRBJ1-2	CAISEGDNYGYTF
TRBV30	TRBJ1-5	CAWRNRDRGNQPQHF
TRBV27	TRBJ1-2	CASSLRKPQGFYGYTF
TRBV11-2	TRBJ2-6	CASRKGAIVGRTGANVLTF
TRBV29-1	TRBJ1-2	CSVEGGGGKVYGYTF
TRBV6-2/TRBV6-3	TRBJ1-1	CASIWTGGRTEAFF
TRBV7-6	TRBJ2-2	CASSLAQSYTGELFF
TRBV12-3/TRBV12-4	TRBJ1-5	CASSDPSSLNQPQHF
TRBV20-1	TRBJ2-1	CSAFTGTSPNNEQFF
TRBV5-1	TRBJ1-2	CASSLALGNYGYTF
TRBV5-1	TRBJ2-3	CASSLVLGLAIPSQYF
TRBV6-2/TRBV6-3	TRBJ2-6	CASSPANVLTF
TRBV5-5	TRBJ1-6	CASSLATTAIDNSPLHF
TRBV12-3/TRBV12-4	TRBJ1-6	CASRLGPNSPLHF
TRBV20-1	TRBJ1-2	CSASPVEEKSYYGYTF
TRBV25-1	TRBJ2-2	CASSELAGTNTGELFF
TRBV6-1	TRBJ1-4	CASSEAVWGSNEKLFF
TRBV4-3	TRBJ1-4	CASSQDGTAREKLFF
TRBV29-1	TRBJ2-7	CSVSLPSEQYF
TRBV29-1	TRBJ2-3	CSVGASATDTQYF
TRBV11-2	TRBJ2-1	CASSSRPGLAGAYNEQFF
TRBV28	TRBJ1-5	CASRSRTGSNQPQHF
TRBV12-3/TRBV12-4	TRBJ1-4	CASNSGGKLFF
TRBV6-1	TRBJ2-2	CASSKYDGGAGELFF
TRBV6-2/TRBV6-3	TRBJ2-1	CASRGNRGAGNEQFF
TRBV19	TRBJ1-1	CASSMKGAEAFF
TRBV20-1	TRBJ1-5	CSASRQDQPQHF
TRBV20-1	TRBJ2-2	CSARISGRELTGELFF
TRBV4-3	TRBJ2-7	CASSVGQSFSYEQYF
TRBV28	TRBJ1-2	CASSLIAGNYGYTF
TRBV19	TRBJ1-1	CASSMPGLSTEAFF
TRBV6-1	TRBJ2-1	CASRRTSGSEVEQFF
TRBV2	TRBJ2-1	CASKAGDWSTVGEQFF
TRBV20-1	TRBJ2-1	CSARDSGSLNEQFF
TRBV29-1	TRBJ2-7	CSVEDPREGRYEQYF
TRBV2	TRBJ2-2	CASTGTGNTGELFF
TRBV6-2/TRBV6-3	TRBJ1-5	CASSYIDRADQPQHF